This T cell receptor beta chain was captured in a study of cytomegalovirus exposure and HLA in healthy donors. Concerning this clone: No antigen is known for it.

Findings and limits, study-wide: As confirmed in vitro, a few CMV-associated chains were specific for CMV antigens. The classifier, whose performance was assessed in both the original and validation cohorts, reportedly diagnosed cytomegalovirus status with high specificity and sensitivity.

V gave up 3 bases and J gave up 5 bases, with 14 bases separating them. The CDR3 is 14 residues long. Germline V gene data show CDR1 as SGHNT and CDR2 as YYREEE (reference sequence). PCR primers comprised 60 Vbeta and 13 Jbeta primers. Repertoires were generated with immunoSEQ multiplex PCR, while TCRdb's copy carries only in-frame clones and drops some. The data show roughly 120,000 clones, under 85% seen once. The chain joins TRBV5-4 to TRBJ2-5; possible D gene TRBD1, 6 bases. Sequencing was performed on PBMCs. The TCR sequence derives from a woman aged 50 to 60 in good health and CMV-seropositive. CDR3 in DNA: TGTGCCAGCAGCTCCCCGACAGGAAAGGAGACCCAGTACTTC. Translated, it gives CASSSPTGKETQYF. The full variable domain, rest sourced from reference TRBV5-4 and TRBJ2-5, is ETGVTQSPTHLIKTRGQQVTLRCSSQSGHNTVSWYQQALGQGPQFIFQYYREEENGRGNFPPRFSGLQFPNYSSELNVNALELDDSALYLCASSSPTGKETQYFGPGTRLLVL.